Following are 9 T cell receptor beta chains from one sample sequenced in a study of shared clonotypes between healthy human individuals. Assay: immunoSEQ multiplex PCR; the TCRdb copy retains only in-frame clones and omits some. The sample comprises about 2 million clones, 85% to 95% of which are singletons, and 0.1% to 0.15% rests with the top ten. What was sequenced was naive CD4+ T cells sorted from blood. Subset in this sample: CD45RA+ positively selected. These receptors all stem from a man in his late teens or twenties in good health.

V is TRBV10-3 and J is TRBJ2-3; no reliable D call. Germline CDR1 reads ENHRY; CDR2 reads SYGVKD. Trimming took 0 bases from V and 1 from J, leaving 8 bases between them. The CDR3 totals 15 residues. DNA for the CDR3: TGTGCCATCAGTGAGTCGCGAGTCCGCACAGATACGCAGTATTTT. Amino acids: CAISESRVRTDTQYF.

The chain combines TRBV9 with TRBJ1-6; no clear D gene. The germline V and J ends were trimmed by 3 bases and 8 bases, with 15 bases remaining between them. Germline loops: CDR1 SGDLS, CDR2 YYNGEE. The CDR3 length is 15 residues. The CDR3 DNA reads TGTGCCAGCAGCGGGCAGTATAGCGTGTATTCACCCCTCCACTTT. Translated: CASSGQYSVYSPLHF.

The chain recombines TRBV15 with TRBJ2-7; a possible D gene is TRBD2 (6 bases). Germline V CDR1 and CDR2: LNHNV, YYDKDF (reference sequence). The V and J ends lost 0 bases and 3 bases respectively, with 9 bases between them. This CDR3 contains 14 residues. The CDR3 DNA reads TGTGCCACCAGCAGAGATGGGGGGATCTACGAGCAGTACTTC. It translates to CATSRDGGIYEQYF.

There are a few counts of this clone. The chain employs TRBV25-1 and TRBJ1-3; a weak D match, TRBD1 (5 bases). Trimming left V 3 bases short and J 3 bases short, with 12 bases between. The CDR3 has 15 residues. CDR1 MGHDK and CDR2 SYGVNS come from the germline V gene. This CDR3 reads CASSDTTGSGNTIYF. The CDR3, as DNA: TGTGCCAGCAGTGACACAACAGGCAGTGGAAACACCATATATTTT.

The chain has TRBV11-2 and TRBJ1-1; D is perhaps TRBD1 (6 bases). The V and J ends lost 1 base and 4 bases respectively, with 10 bases between them. The CDR3 totals 14 residues. The germline gives CDR1 SGHAT, CDR2 FQNNGV. The CDR3 loop is CASSLGLRGTEAFF. In DNA form, the CDR3 reads TGTGCCAGCAGCTTAGGACTCAGGGGCACTGAAGCTTTCTTT.

The table lists this clone with a count of one. This rearrangement joins TRBV9 to TRBJ2-2; 10 bases match TRBD2. Germline trimming cut 4 bases from V and 4 bases from J; bases unmatched to any gene: 4. This CDR3 has 15 amino acids. Germline lookup yields CDR1 SGDLS and CDR2 YYNGEE. In nucleotides, the CDR3 is TGTGCCAGCAGCCTAGCGGGAGTGGTCACCGGGGAGCTGTTTTTT. Protein product: CASSLAGVVTGELFF.

With regard to this clone: Other nucleotide sequences from this sample produce the same CDR3. The rearrangement joins TRBV28 to TRBJ2-5, with TRBD2 as a possible D gene (6 bases). CDR3 size: 15 residues. V lost 2 bases, J lost 2 bases, and 12 bases lay in between. CDR1 is MDHEN and CDR2 is SYDVKM in the germline V gene. The CDR3 DNA sequence: TGTGCCAGCAGTTTAGGGACTGGCCTGCAAGAGACCCAGTACTTC. Translated, it gives CASSLGTGLQETQYF.

The chain links TRBV6-5 to TRBJ2-7; the match to TRBD2 covers 7 bases. The germline V gene encodes CDR1 MNHEY and CDR2 SVGAGI. The J segment lost 3 bases and the V segment lost 3 bases, leaving 8 bases of the junction unmatched. CDR3 size: 15 residues. The CDR3 DNA sequence: TGTGCCAGCAGTTATTTTCGGGGGGTAGGCTACGAGCAGTACTTC. The encoded protein is CASSYFRGVGYEQYF.

The CDR3 coding sequence is TGCGCCAGCAGCCAGCTTACCGGGGTTTCCAATGAAAAACTGTTTTTT. Encoded protein: CASSQLTGVSNEKLFF. This chain connects TRBV4-1 to TRBJ1-4; D gene uncertain. The CDR3 has 16 residues. CDR1 is MGHRA, CDR2 YSYEKL, per germline. V was cut by 3 bases and J by 5 bases, with 16 bases left in between.